These 31 T cell receptor beta chains share one sample of origin, sequenced in a study of ipilimumab plus nivolumab after autologous stem cell transplantation. Clones were sequenced by immunoSEQ multiplex PCR, and TCRdb holds only the in-frame ones, with some missing. Here the sample spans about 16,000 clones, about 81% being singletons. The sample consisted of PBMCs, taken in a trial of ipilimumab plus nivolumab as post-transplant consolidation. The receptor set was obtained from a male donor with diffuse large B-cell lymphoma.

This clone was detected once. V and J are TRBV9 and TRBJ2-1, with D unclear. The CDR3 runs 13 residues. The V gene lost 1 base and the J gene lost 9 bases, with 11 bases spanning the gap. Germline-derived CDR1 and CDR2 are SGDLS and YYNGEE. The CDR3 DNA reads TGTGCCAGCAGCGTACGTACGGGCAGTGAGCAGTTCTTC. Its protein product is CASSVRTGSEQFF.

The chain is built from TRBV6-6 and TRBJ1-2, with D uncertain. The CDR3 extends over 15 amino acids. From germline, CDR1 is MNHNY and CDR2 SVGAGI (reference sequence). Deletions cut 2 bases from V and 4 bases from J, with 14 bases between. The CDR3 DNA reads as TGTGCCAGCAGTTACGGAATTCCGAGCGGCTATGGCTACACCTTC. Translated: CASSYGIPSGYGYTF.

J is TRBJ2-5 and V is TRBV5-4, with TRBD2 matching 12 bases. Germline loops: CDR1 SGHNT, CDR2 YYREEE (reference sequence). The CDR3 length is 16 residues. The J segment lost 1 base and the V segment lost 2 bases, leaving 3 bases of the junction unmatched. The CDR3 DNA is TGTGCCAGCAGCTTTCGACTAGCGGGGGCCCAAGAGACCCAGTACTTC. It is translated as CASSFRLAGAQETQYF.

This clone has more than one count but fewer than ten. The V gene is TRBV2, the J gene TRBJ2-1; perhaps TRBD2 as D (6 bases). With 11 bases removed from V and 4 bases from J, the gap between germline ends came to 12 bases. This CDR3 is 12 amino acids long. Germline V gives CDR1 SNHLY, CDR2 FYNNEI. The CDR3 sequence is CAARDSYNEQFF. The CDR3 coding sequence is TGTGCCGCCCGGGACTCATACAATGAGCAGTTCTTC.

CDR3 nucleotide sequence: TGTGCCAGCAGACCGACCCGGGACAGGGTTTACGAGCAGTACTTC. Translating gives CASRPTRDRVYEQYF. The gene calls are TRBV6-1 and TRBJ2-7; 9 positions agree with TRBD1. The V segment lost 6 bases and the J segment 4 bases; nucleotides outside the gene matches: 10. The CDR3 sequence is 15 residues long. From germline, CDR1 is MNHNS and CDR2 SASEGT.

The chain carries TRBV27 and TRBJ2-3, with 7 positions matching TRBD2. The V gene end was trimmed by 6 bases and the J gene end by 6 bases; junction bases not matched to a gene: 3. Germline V gene data show CDR1 as MNHEY and CDR2 as SMNVEV (reference sequence). CDR3 length: 12 residues. In DNA, the CDR3 is TGTGCCAGCAGACTCGGGGGGGATACGCAGTATTTT. It codes for CASRLGGDTQYF.

The rearrangement joins TRBV2 to TRBJ2-7, with 10 bases lining up with TRBD1. The CDR3 sequence is 14 residues long. Germline V gives CDR1 SNHLY, CDR2 FYNNEI. The V segment lost 6 bases and the J segment 0 bases; nucleotides outside the gene matches: 2. CDR3 bases: TGTGCCAGCAGACGACAGGGGGCCTCCTACGAGCAGTACTTC. Its protein is CASRRQGASYEQYF.

The CDR3, as DNA: TGCGCCAGCAGCTTGCAACCCGGGGGGGCCAGCACCGGGGAGCTGTTTTTT. Protein: CASSLQPGGASTGELFF. The V gene is TRBV5-1, the J gene TRBJ2-2, with 8 bases matching TRBD2. The CDR3 is made up of 17 amino acids. Germline V gene sequence: CDR1 SGHRS, CDR2 YFSETQ. V shed 1 base and J 4 bases; nucleotides not matched to a gene: 9.

V usage is TRBV7-9 and J usage is TRBJ1-5, with 7 bases that match TRBD1. This CDR3 contains 14 residues. The V gene end was trimmed by 1 base and the J gene end by 4 bases; junction bases not matched to a gene: 1. Germline assignment: CDR1 SEHNR and CDR2 FQNEAQ (reference sequence). CDR3 bases: TGTGCCAGCAGCTTAGAACAGGGGAATCAGCCCCAGCATTTT. Its protein product is CASSLEQGNQPQHF.

V usage is TRBV2 and J usage is TRBJ2-7; no firm D call. The CDR3 is 15 residues long. Trimming removed 6 bases at V and 0 bases at J, with 15 bases between. Germline V lookup: CDR1 SNHLY, CDR2 FYNNEI. CDR3 loop: CASSFLVTASYEQYF. Written as DNA, the CDR3 is TGTGCCAGCAGCTTCCTAGTAACCGCCTCCTACGAGCAGTACTTC.

The chain uses TRBV6-6 and TRBJ2-2; tentative D call: TRBD1 (6 bases). V lost 5 bases, J lost 2 bases, and 15 bases lay in between. Germline loops: CDR1 MNHNY, CDR2 SVGAGI (reference sequence). CDR3 length: 16 amino acids. CDR3 nucleotide sequence: TGTGCCAGCAGTAACCGGGACATTCTAAACACCGGGGAGCTGTTTTTT. Residues: CASSNRDILNTGELFF.

For this clone: The same CDR3 is also encoded by other DNA sequences in this sample. The chain employs TRBV6-5 and TRBJ1-2; D unclear. Per the germline V gene, CDR1 is MNHEY and CDR2 is SVGAGI. V was trimmed by 2 bases and J by 2 bases, leaving 6 bases between them. This CDR3 contains 13 residues. The CDR3 region has the DNA TGTGCCAGCAGTTACACAGTCAACTATGGCTACACCTTC. It codes for CASSYTVNYGYTF.

This chain joins TRBV4-2 and TRBJ1-6; D possibly corresponds to TRBD1 (5 bases). This CDR3 region has 18 residues. Germline V gives CDR1 LGHNA, CDR2 YNFKEQ. V shed 0 bases and J shed 0 bases, with 12 bases lying between them. The CDR3 protein is CASSQERRGSSYNSPLHF. The CDR3 DNA sequence: TGTGCCAGCAGCCAAGAGCGGCGGGGCAGCTCCTATAATTCACCCCTCCACTTT.

The V and J genes are TRBV6-5 and TRBJ2-7, with unresolved D. The germline CDR1 and CDR2 sequences are MNHEY and SVGAGI. V lost 0 bases, J lost 5 bases, and 8 bases lay in between. This CDR3 spans 13 amino acids. In DNA, the CDR3 is TGTGCCAGCAGTTACTCGTACGGAAACGAGCAGTACTTC. Its translation: CASSYSYGNEQYF.

The gene calls are TRBV25-1 and TRBJ2-5; perhaps TRBD1 as D (5 bases). CDR1 is MGHDK, CDR2 SYGVNS, per germline. Trimming took 8 bases from V and 0 from J, leaving 16 bases between them. The CDR3 runs 15 residues. The CDR3: CASGLTGLYQETQYF. The DNA of the CDR3 is TGTGCCAGCGGCCTCACAGGATTGTACCAAGAGACCCAGTACTTC. Combining the CDR3 with reference TRBV25-1 and TRBJ2-5 gives the whole variable domain EADIYQTPRYLVIGTGKKITLECSQTMGHDKMYWYQQDPGMELHLIHYSYGVNSTEKGDLSSESTVSRIRTEHFPLTLESARPSHTSQYLCASGLTGLYQETQYFGPGTRLLVL.

This chain connects TRBV6-1 to TRBJ2-3; D unclear. V was cut by 2 bases and J by 1 base, with 7 bases left in between. Germline V gene lookup returns CDR1 MNHNS and CDR2 SASEGT. The CDR3 is made up of 14 amino acids. The CDR3 sequence is CASSEHTGTDTQYF. The DNA of the CDR3 is TGTGCCAGCAGTGAACACACTGGCACAGATACGCAGTATTTT.

The chain has TRBV27 and TRBJ2-7; possible D gene TRBD1, 5 bases. The CDR3 is 12 residues long. V dropped 6 bases and J dropped 7 bases, with 13 bases sitting between them. CDR1 and CDR2 from the germline V gene are MNHEY and SMNVEV (reference sequence). The CDR3 sequence is CASRGRAREQYF. The DNA for the CDR3 is TGTGCCAGCAGGGGCAGGGCTCGGGAGCAGTACTTC.

The chain carries TRBV18 and TRBJ1-5; the D gene is possibly TRBD1 (5 bases). With 3 bases removed from V and 2 bases from J, the gap between germline ends came to 17 bases. The CDR3 contains 17 residues. Germline CDR1 KGHSH, CDR2 LQKENI. This chain's CDR3 is CASSPIGGQGGNQPQHF. The CDR3 nucleotides are TGTGCCAGCTCACCCATCGGGGGTCAAGGGGGCAATCAGCCCCAGCATTTT.

The chain couples TRBV7-9 to TRBJ2-7; no firm D call. This CDR3 contains 13 residues. V dropped 5 bases and J dropped 8 bases, with 16 bases sitting between them. CDR1 is SEHNR, CDR2 FQNEAQ, per germline (reference sequence). The CDR3 protein is CASSLRRDGQQYF. For the CDR3, the DNA is TGTGCCAGCAGCCTTCGCCGCGACGGACAGCAGTACTTC. The whole variable domain, remainder taken from reference TRBV7-9 and TRBJ2-7, is DTGVSQNPRHKITKRGQNVTFRCDPISEHNRLYWYRQTLGQGPEFLTYFQNEAQLEKSRLLSDRFSAERPKGSFSTLEIQRTEQGDSAMYLCASSLRRDGQQYFGPGTRLTVT.

V usage is TRBV27 and J usage is TRBJ2-5; D is ambiguous. Per the germline V gene, CDR1 is MNHEY and CDR2 is SMNVEV (reference sequence). Trimming stripped 5 bases from V and 4 bases from J, with 8 bases between. The CDR3 is 12 residues long. The CDR3 loop is CASSLLGETQYF. The CDR3 DNA reads TGTGCCAGCAGTCTCCTAGGAGAGACCCAGTACTTC.

The J gene is TRBJ2-1, the V gene TRBV27; the D gene is possibly TRBD2 (5 bases). Germline CDR1 and CDR2: MNHEY and SMNVEV (reference sequence). V was pared by 2 bases and J by 9 bases, with 17 bases between. This CDR3 comprises 15 residues. CDR3 coding DNA: TGTGCCAGCAGTTTAGGTGTCGGGGTGGCGGTTGAGCAGTTCTTC. This sequence encodes CASSLGVGVAVEQFF.

The V and J genes are TRBV4-2 and TRBJ1-4, with D possibly TRBD1 on 6 matching bases. Trimming took off 0 bases at V and 8 bases at J, with 16 bases between the two ends. Germline V CDR1 and CDR2: LGHNA, YNFKEQ. The CDR3 runs to 16 residues. The CDR3 loop reads CASSQESTGPWEKLFF. CDR3 nucleotides: TGTGCCAGCAGCCAAGAGTCGACAGGACCTTGGGAAAAACTGTTTTTT.

The chain uses TRBV4-2 and TRBJ2-3, with 13 bases that match TRBD2. Trimming cost V 0 bases and J 9 bases; bases outside gene matches: 9. This CDR3 has 17 amino acids. CDR1 and CDR2 (germline): LGHNA, YNFKEQ. This chain's CDR3 is CASSQEGTGLAGATQYF. CDR3 DNA: TGTGCCAGCAGCCAAGAGGGAACCGGACTAGCGGGAGCCACGCAGTATTTT.

The chain employs TRBV4-1 and TRBJ2-7; 8 bases align to TRBD1. V dropped 3 bases and J dropped 4; count of bases not matched to a gene: 8. This CDR3 is 15 amino acids long. Per germline, CDR1 MGHRA and CDR2 YSYEKL. The CDR3 sequence: CASSHLTGVGYEQYF. In DNA, the CDR3 is TGCGCCAGCAGCCACCTGACAGGGGTCGGGTACGAGCAGTACTTC.

J is TRBJ2-2 and V is TRBV6-6; D uncertain. The CDR3 loop spans 14 amino acids. CDR1 is MNHNY and CDR2 is SVGAGI in the germline V gene (reference sequence). The germline V and J ends were trimmed by 6 bases and 3 bases, with 11 bases remaining between them. This CDR3 is CASSKGPYTGELFF. The CDR3 DNA is TGTGCCAGCAGCAAGGGCCCTTACACCGGGGAGCTGTTTTTT.

The chain employs TRBV7-2 and TRBJ1-2; D is perhaps TRBD1 (5 bases). The CDR3 runs to 13 residues. Trimming stripped 5 bases from V and 6 bases from J, with 13 bases between. Per the germline V gene, CDR1 is SGHTA and CDR2 is FQGNSA. CDR3 residues: CASSPDTHNGYTF. CDR3 nucleotides: TGTGCCAGCAGCCCGGACACCCACAATGGCTACACCTTC. Full variable domain (missing parts from reference TRBV7-2 and TRBJ1-2): GAGVSQSPSNKVTEKGKDVELRCDPISGHTALYWYRQSLGQGLEFLIYFQGNSAPDKSGLPSDRFSAERTGGSVSTLTIQRTQQEDSAVYLCASSPDTHNGYTFGSGTRLTVV.

This chain uses TRBV11-2 with TRBJ1-2; D call uncertain. Deletions cut 5 bases from V and 3 bases from J, with 19 bases between. The length of the CDR3 is 16 residues. Germline CDR1 SGHAT, CDR2 FQNNGV. In nucleotides, the CDR3 is TGTGCCAGCAGCGCTCAACAATTCAGTGGAGACTATGGCTACACCTTC. Its protein is CASSAQQFSGDYGYTF.

The chain's CDR3 is CASSYTQMNTEAFF. CDR3 coding DNA: TGTGCCAGCAGTTACACACAAATGAACACTGAAGCTTTCTTT. The chain employs TRBV28 and TRBJ1-1; D is ambiguous. Germline V gene sequence: CDR1 MDHEN, CDR2 SYDVKM. The CDR3 spans 14 residues. V lost 4 bases, J lost 0 bases, and 9 bases lay in between.

V and J are TRBV4-2 and TRBJ1-4; 9 nucleotides align to TRBD1. This CDR3 is built from 16 residues. Germline CDR1 LGHNA, CDR2 YNFKEQ. V lost 4 bases and J lost 5; bases outside the gene matches: 8. CDR3 region: CASSRDPGQGNEKLFF. The CDR3 DNA follows: TGTGCCAGCAGCCGCGACCCGGGACAGGGAAATGAAAAACTGTTTTTT.

CDR3 bases: TGTGCCAGCAGCTCCCCCACCGGGGGTGGAGTGGAGACCCAGTACTTC. Translated, it gives CASSSPTGGGVETQYF. The genes are TRBV11-2 and TRBJ2-5; D is perhaps TRBD2 (6 bases). The CDR3 sequence is 16 residues long. The germline V gene encodes CDR1 SGHAT and CDR2 FQNNGV. Trimming removed 4 bases at V and 5 bases at J, with 20 bases between.

The V and J genes are TRBV18 and TRBJ1-5; D is perhaps TRBD1 (6 bases). The V gene's germline CDR1 is KGHSH and CDR2 LQKENI. This CDR3 is built from 15 residues. Trimming stripped 4 bases from V and 0 bases from J, with 10 bases between. CDR3 DNA sequence: TGTGCCAGCTCACAAGGACAGCCTAGCAATCAGCCCCAGCATTTT. It codes for CASSQGQPSNQPQHF.